The rows below give T cell receptor beta chains drawn from one sample of a study of T-cell reconstitution after alpha-beta-depleted transplantation in children. TCRdb re-derived calls from the PCR reads in MiXCR, one entry per CDR3 protein. The top ten hold roughly 5% of the sample, which has some 840,000 distinct CDR3 sequences, approximately 15% seen once. This specimen consisted of PBMCs, mostly from graft donor cells, obtained 360 days after TCRalphabeta/CD19-depleted stem cell transplant. These receptors all come from a male patient aged 10 to 17 who had a stem cell transplant for acute lymphoblastic leukemia, so the T cells may come from the graft donor. CDR3s include the opening cysteine and the closing phenylalanine or tryptophan. A D gene is named only where the DNA matches it firmly. Rows may omit the clone size; those that give it use once, few, many or a size class.

CDR3 protein	CDR3 DNA	clone size	D gene	V gene	J gene
CAWSGTRSSYEQYF	TGTGCCTGGAGTGGGACTAGAAGCTCCTACGAGCAGTACTTC	few	TRBD2	TRBV30	TRBJ2-7
CASSSTDSGELFF	TGTGCCAGCAGCTCTACCGACTCCGGGGAGCTGTTTTTT	few	NA	TRBV11-2	TRBJ2-2
CATSRSNKDYEQYF	TGTGCCACCAGCAGGTCCAACAAGGACTACGAGCAGTACTTC	once	NA	TRBV15	TRBJ2-7
CASSLAAGGGEQYF	TGTGCCAGCAGTTTAGCAGCGGGAGGCGGCGAGCAGTACTTC	few	TRBD2	TRBV12-3/TRBV12-4	TRBJ2-7
CASSLRQALRTGELFF	TGTGCCAGCAGTTTAAGGCAGGCCCTGAGGACCGGGGAGCTGTTTTTT	many	NA	TRBV12-3/TRBV12-4	TRBJ2-2
CASRWGQGSYNEQFF	TGTGCCAGCAGATGGGGACAGGGCTCCTACAATGAGCAGTTCTTC	NA	TRBD1	TRBV12-3/TRBV12-4	TRBJ2-1
CASSFPGTGVETQYF	TGTGCCAGCAGCTTCCCGGGAACAGGGGTAGAGACCCAGTACTTC	NA	TRBD1	TRBV7-8	TRBJ2-5
CASSYSWQGLSYEQYF	TGTGCCAGCAGTTACTCGTGGCAGGGGCTCTCCTACGAGCAGTACTTC	few	NA	TRBV6-5	TRBJ2-7
CSVSLAEAFF	TGCAGCGTTTCGTTAGCTGAAGCTTTCTTT	few	NA	TRBV29-1	TRBJ1-1
CASSPRTSRAYEQYF	TGCGCCAGCAGCCCCAGGACTAGTCGGGCCTACGAGCAGTACTTC	NA	TRBD2	TRBV5-1	TRBJ2-7
CSARRTGDGSPLHF	TGCAGTGCTAGAAGGACAGGGGATGGATCACCCCTCCACTTT	many	TRBD1	TRBV20-1	TRBJ1-6
CASSYVRLPYEQYF	TGTGCCAGCAGTTACGTGAGGCTTCCCTACGAGCAGTACTTC	few	NA	TRBV6-5	TRBJ2-7
CEGRVGPYNEQFF	TGCGAAGGGAGAGTGGGGCCATACAATGAGCAGTTCTTC	NA	NA	TRBV20-1	TRBJ2-1
CASSHGGEFSSYEQYF	TGCGCCAGCAGCCATGGTGGGGAATTCAGCTCCTACGAGCAGTACTTC	many	NA	TRBV4-1	TRBJ2-7
CASIGTGGNEQYF	TGTGCCAGCATAGGGACAGGGGGGAACGAGCAGTACTTC	many	TRBD1	TRBV27	TRBJ2-7
CASAGTGGRVETQYF	TGCGCCAGCGCCGGAACTGGCGGGAGAGTAGAGACCCAGTACTTC	few	TRBD2	TRBV5-1	TRBJ2-5
CASSLGWGNGNTIYF	TGTGCCAGCAGCTTAGGTTGGGGGAATGGAAACACCATATATTTT	few	NA	TRBV11-2	TRBJ1-3
CASSRWRTYGYTF	TGTGCCAGCTCTCGTTGGAGAACCTATGGCTACACCTTC	few	NA	TRBV28	TRBJ1-2
CASSLNRAGNTGELFF	TGCGCCAGCAGCCTAAACCGAGCAGGGAACACCGGGGAGCTGTTTTTT	NA	NA	TRBV5-1	TRBJ2-2
CASSLVGGRFRYF	TGTGCCAGCAGCTTAGTAGGGGGCCGCTTTCGGTACTTC	many	TRBD1	TRBV7-7	TRBJ2-5